This T cell receptor beta chain was captured in a study of blood T cell repertoires in COVID-19. Study at large: Some COVID-19 samples were acute and others convalescent; all came from the United States, Italy and Spain. From T cells, B-cell-depleted T cells, or PBMCs came the material, which was cDNA or gDNA.

V was pared by 5 bases and J by 2 bases, with 7 bases between. The CDR3 sequence is 12 residues long. CDR1 is SQVTM and CDR2 is ANQGSEA in the germline V gene. Under the authors' procedure: Amplification of reference gene primers provided the estimated nucleated cell counts. Profiled with immunoSEQ multiplex PCR; TCRdb holds only in-frame clones, not every one. Clone size and V and J calls were adopted from that table, with D and trimming inferred from the DNA. The sample has about 190,000 clones; 80% to 90% are singletons. The TCR originated in a man younger than 40 with active or convalescent COVID-19. The chain uses TRBV29-1 and TRBJ2-1; a possible D gene is TRBD2 (6 bases). The specimen sequenced was peripheral blood. The CDR3 sequence is CSVPGAYNEQFF. The CDR3 DNA reads as TGCAGCGTTCCGGGGGCCTACAATGAGCAGTTCTTC.